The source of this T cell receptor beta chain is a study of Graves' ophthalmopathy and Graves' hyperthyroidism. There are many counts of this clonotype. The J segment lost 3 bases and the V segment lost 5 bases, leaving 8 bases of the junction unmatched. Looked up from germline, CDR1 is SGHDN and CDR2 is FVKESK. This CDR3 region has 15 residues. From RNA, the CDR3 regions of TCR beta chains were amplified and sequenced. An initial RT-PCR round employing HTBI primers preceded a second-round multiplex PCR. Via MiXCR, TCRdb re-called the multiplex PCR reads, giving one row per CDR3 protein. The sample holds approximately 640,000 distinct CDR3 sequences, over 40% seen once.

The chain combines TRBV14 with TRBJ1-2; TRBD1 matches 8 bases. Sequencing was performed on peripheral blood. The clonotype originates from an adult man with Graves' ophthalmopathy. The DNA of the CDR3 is TGTGCCAGCAGCTATCTTGGACAGGGATACTATGGCTACACCTTC. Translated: CASSYLGQGYYGYTF.